Below are 7 T cell receptor beta chains sequenced from a single sample in a study of tumor-infiltrating lymphocytes in primary liver carcinoma. cDNA specific to TCR beta was made from 500 ng of total RNA, with a constant-region primer employed for priming. Three-round nested multiplex PCR performed with slightly modified ARM-PCR produced the TCR beta libraries. Running roughly 10 cycles apiece, the first two PCR rounds relied on TRBV1-TRBV30 forward primers together with a C-beta reverse primer. A single record per CDR3 protein comes from TCRdb applying MiXCR to the multiplex PCR reads. The table includes around 330,000 distinct CDR3 sequences, nearly 60% detected once. The authors took blood RNA from unsorted whole blood and also extracted germline DNA. Sequencing used peripheral blood. The receptor source for this set is a woman aged 25 to 45 with primary liver carcinoma and hepatitis B virus infection.

A note on this clonotype: The junction and the germline gene differ at one end; a read error may be behind it. This sequence joins TRBV11-2 and TRBJ2-3, with 9 bases matching TRBD1. The CDR3 runs to 16 residues. The germline V gene encodes CDR1 SGHAT and CDR2 FQNNGV. CDR3 coding DNA: TGTGCCAGCACCCTCCGACAGGGGGTAGACACAGATACGCGGTATTTT. As protein: CASTLRQGVDTDTRYF.

About this clonotype itself: A read error may explain this, as a much larger clone is one base away. Since the CDR3 does not end with the conserved phenylalanine or tryptophan, this likely comes from a read error. The V and J genes are TRBV6-6 and TRBJ2-3, with D possibly TRBD2 on 5 matching bases. This CDR3 has 15 amino acids. Germline CDR1 and CDR2: MNHNY and SVGAGI (reference sequence). V lost 4 bases and J 0 bases, leaving 11 bases between the germline ends. This chain's CDR3 is CASSSAATSTDTQYL. DNA of the CDR3: TGTGCCAGCAGTTCAGCGGCCACTAGCACAGATACGCAGTATCTT.

This clonotype was seen only once. Relative to the germline gene, one junction end is altered; a read error may explain this. This sequence joins TRBV11-2 and TRBJ2-3, with D possibly TRBD2 on 6 matching bases. Germline CDR1 SGHAT, CDR2 FQNNGV. The CDR3 runs 16 residues. CDR3 DNA sequence: TGTACCAGTAGGGCAGAATTAGCGGCCCTTACAGTTACGCAGTATTTT. It codes for CTSRAELAALTVTQYF.

This clonotype was recorded once. A much larger clonotype is one base distant, so this may be a read error. The J gene is TRBJ2-2, the V gene TRBV12-3 or TRBV12-4; D is perhaps TRBD1 or TRBD2 (6 bases each). The ends were cut back, 5 bases at V and 5 bases at J, with 15 bases in the middle. This CDR3 has 15 amino acids. The CDR3 here is CASSPRRGLTGELFF. The CDR3 nucleotides read TGTGCCAGCAGTCCGCGACGGGGGCTTACCGGGGAGCTGTTTTTT.

In regard to this clonotype: A much larger clone is a single base away; this may be a read error. The chain has TRBV4-2 and TRBJ2-7, with TRBD1 matching 7 bases. This CDR3 contains 18 residues. CDR1 LGHNA and CDR2 YNFKEQ come from the germline V gene. Here the CDR3 reads CASSQPNMSPRGSYEQCF. The CDR3 nucleotides read TGTGCCAGCAGCCAACCGAACATGTCGCCCAGGGGGTCCTACGAGCAGTGCTTC.

This clonotype was recorded only once. This is likely a read error, given that the CDR3 carries no conserved phenylalanine or tryptophan at its end. It is unclear where the CDR3 begins or ends on the DNA, so no DNA is shown, and the CDR3 is as TCRdb lists it. The rearrangement joins TRBV12-3 or TRBV12-4 to TRBJ2-2; the D call TRBD2 from the table was never checked on the DNA. The CDR3 numbers 14 amino acids, ends counted. This CDR3 reads CASQKGTLIGELFS.

The rearrangement joins TRBV7-8 to TRBJ2-5; D remains unclear. CDR3 length: 15 residues. V lost 5 bases, J lost 3 bases, and 16 bases lay in between. The germline gives CDR1 SGHVS, CDR2 FQNEAQ. The CDR3 DNA reads TGTGCCAGCAGCAAACAAGCCAGGATTAAAGAGACCCAGTACTTC. It translates to CASSKQARIKETQYF.